These T cell receptor beta chains were read from a single sample in a study of shared clonotypes between healthy human individuals. The repertoire was sequenced with immunoSEQ multiplex PCR; TCRdb's copy has only in-frame clones and lacks some. The table includes about 2.3 million clones, over 85% detected once. The specimen was naive CD4+ T cells from PBMCs. The receptors derive from a man younger than 30 in good health. Some clones in this sample may be carry-over from other donors' samples. Both conserved end residues are part of each CDR3. D genes are given only for firm matches. Some rows mark clone size as missing; the rest say once, few, many or name a class of expanded clone.

clone_size j_call d_call v_call cdr3_nt cdr3_aa
few TRBJ1-2 . TRBV4-1 TGCGCCAGCAGCCATCCACCCCCCCGGATTAACTATGGCTACACCTTC CASSHPPPRINYGYTF
. TRBJ2-7 . TRBV20-1 TGCAGTGCCACCCCCTACGAGCAGTACTTC CSATPYEQYF
. TRBJ2-7 . TRBV19 TGTGCCAGTAGTTTTCAGGTAGGGGTCTACGAGCAGTACTTC CASSFQVGVYEQYF
. TRBJ2-7 . TRBV19 TGTGCCAGTAGTATCCGGGGGTACGAGCAGTACTTC CASSIRGYEQYF
once TRBJ1-4 . TRBV27 TGTGCCAGCAGTTTAGCAAGGCCCCGAAGGGGGGAAAAACTGTTTTTT CASSLARPRRGEKLFF
. TRBJ2-7 . TRBV18 TGTGCCAGCTCACCACGCAGGGATTTGTCTGAGCAGTACTTC CASSPRRDLSEQYF
. TRBJ2-3 TRBD2 TRBV6-4 TGTGCCAGCAGAGACACCCCCCCGGGAGGGCCTGTCTGCACAGATACGCAGTATTTT CASRDTPPGGPVCTDTQYF
. TRBJ2-7 TRBD2 TRBV19 TGTGCCAGTGGGGGGGTCACACGGAAGTACTTC CASGGVTRKYF
. TRBJ1-1 . TRBV6-1 TGTGCCAGCAACCTCCTGACAGGCACTGAAGCTTTCTTT CASNLLTGTEAFF
once TRBJ1-1 . TRBV7-2 TGTGCCAGCAGCTTAGCGACAGGGAACACTGAAGCTTTCTTT CASSLATGNTEAFF
. TRBJ2-1 . TRBV7-6 TGTGCCAGCAGCTTGAGGTACAGGGTTGCCAATGAGCAGTTCTTC CASSLRYRVANEQFF
. TRBJ1-5 . TRBV28 TGTGCCAGCAGGATAACCCAGGGGAGGGTTCCCCAGCATTTT CASRITQGRVPQHF
. TRBJ2-1 TRBD1 TRBV2 TGTGCCAGCAGTGAACTGGGACAGGGAATGATTGAGCAGTTCTTC CASSELGQGMIEQFF
. TRBJ1-2 TRBD1 TRBV7-9 TGTGCCAGCAGCCTAAAAGAAGGGGGCATCTATGGCTACACCTTC CASSLKEGGIYGYTF
. TRBJ2-7 TRBD2 TRBV5-4 TGTGCCAGCAGCTCTCCCGCCCTAGCGGGAGGCTACGAGCAGTACTTC CASSSPALAGGYEQYF
. TRBJ1-3 . TRBV4-1 TGCGCCAGCAGCCAAGGCCGGCAGGCCACCGGCCGGGGAAACACCATATATTTT CASSQGRQATGRGNTIYF
. TRBJ1-4 . TRBV10-3 TGTGCCATCAGTGTTGCTCCGGGGCTTAATGAAAAACTGTTTTTT CAISVAPGLNEKLFF
once TRBJ1-3 . TRBV28 TGTGCCAGCAGTTTAGGGGCCTCTGGAAACACCATATATTTT CASSLGASGNTIYF
. TRBJ2-1 TRBD2 TRBV18 TGTGCCAGCTCACACGGGACTAGCGGTTCCTACAATGAGCAGTTCTTC CASSHGTSGSYNEQFF
. TRBJ1-2 TRBD1 TRBV9 TGTGCCAGCAGCGTATACGAGGACAGGGCTCGGGATGGCTACACCTTC CASSVYEDRARDGYTF
. TRBJ2-1 TRBD2 TRBV30 TGTGCCTGGAGTGTACCTAGCGGGAGACAGAATGAGCAGTTCTTC CAWSVPSGRQNEQFF
. TRBJ1-5 TRBD1 TRBV15 TGTGCCACCAGCCAATTAGACAGGGGGAAGAATCAGCCCCAGCATTTT CATSQLDRGKNQPQHF
. TRBJ1-5 . TRBV4-2 TGTGCCAGCAGCCAAGATCTCGGCCTGGGTCAGCCCCAGCATTTT CASSQDLGLGQPQHF